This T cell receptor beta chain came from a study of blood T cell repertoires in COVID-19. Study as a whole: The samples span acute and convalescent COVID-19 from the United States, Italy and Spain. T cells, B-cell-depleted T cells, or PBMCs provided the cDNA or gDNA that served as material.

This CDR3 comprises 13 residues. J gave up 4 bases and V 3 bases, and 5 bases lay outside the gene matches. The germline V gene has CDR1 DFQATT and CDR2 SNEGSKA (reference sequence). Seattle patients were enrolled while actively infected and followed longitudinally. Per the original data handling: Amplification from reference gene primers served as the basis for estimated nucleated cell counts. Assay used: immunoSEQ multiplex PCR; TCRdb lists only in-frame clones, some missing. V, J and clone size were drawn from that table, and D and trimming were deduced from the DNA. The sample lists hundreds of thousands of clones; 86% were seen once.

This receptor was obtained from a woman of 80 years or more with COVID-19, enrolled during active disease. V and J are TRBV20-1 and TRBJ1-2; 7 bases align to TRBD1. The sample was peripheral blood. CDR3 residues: CSASTGQFYGYTF. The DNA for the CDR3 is TGCAGTGCTAGTACGGGACAGTTCTATGGCTACACCTTC.